This T cell receptor (beta chain) was identified during a study of regulatory and conventional T cells in RAG deficiency. Overall study findings and caveats: Compared with controls, unique Treg TCR beta sequences dropped approximately 100-fold in Omenn syndrome and CID/AS. Omenn patients showed >80% Treg-Tconv overlap and shorter CDR3 lengths.

Profiling relied on immunoSEQ multiplex PCR, and the TCRdb table lists in-frame clones only, not all of them. The sample has 9,500 to 15,000 clones, roughly 95% seen once. As for this clone: Antigen specificity is unknown.

The CDR3 extends over 18 amino acids. The germline V gene has CDR1 SGHRS and CDR2 YFSETQ. The V end was cut by 0 bases, the J end by 5 bases, with 18 bases between. Regulatory T cells were sorted from blood as CD4+ CD25-high CD127-low cells. Another study also made use of these data, one on regulatory T cells. That study adds: The PCR used 52 TRBV and 13 TRBJ primers. Patient repertoires had restricted TRB V-J pairs and skewed V and J usage, most in Tregs.

The source is a human donor in good health. Sequenced sample: CD127- CD25+ CD4+ Tregs sorted from blood. The chain recombines TRBV5-1 with TRBJ1-6; D is possibly TRBD1 (6 bases). Here the CDR3 reads CASSLGPSRQEDNSPLHF. CDR3 bases: TGCGCCAGCAGCTTGGGCCCATCCAGACAGGAAGATAATTCACCCCTCCACTTT.